The clone carrying this TCR beta chain was counted at least ten times. Its antigen is not identified. TCRdb used MiXCR to reprocess the 5' RACE reads, holding one entry per CDR3 protein. The table has fewer than 25,000 distinct CDR3 sequences, over 4% seen once. This sample was taken from a study of spatial heterogeneity in lung cancer. In the study overall: Unique TCR and UMI combinations averaged more than ten appearances each in raw reads. Study observations and caveats: Expanded intratumoral alpha and beta TCR counts tracked tumor mutation counts.

Time point noted: sample taken at primary tumor resection. Researchers sequenced whole RNA taken from tumor, nontumor lung or frozen PBMC without sorting. The CDR3 is made up of 12 amino acids. Germline lookup yields CDR1 SQVTM and CDR2 ANQGSEA. V dropped 0 bases and J dropped 7 bases, with 6 bases sitting between them. The starting material was lung tumor tissue, obtained at surgery. The V and J genes are TRBV29-1 and TRBJ1-4; D is unresolved. This receptor was taken from a male donor with early-stage non-small cell lung cancer. CDR3 region: CSVEDPSEKLFF. The CDR3 DNA reads as TGCAGCGTTGAAGATCCCAGTGAAAAACTGTTTTTT.